The T cell receptor (beta chain) described here comes from a study of human CD8 memory T cell subsets. Study outcomes and limitations: Apart from T cell receptor beta chains, no chains were sequenced in the study.

This clonotype is classed as medium-sized (0.01 to 0.1%) by frequency. The antigen is undetermined. Among CD8+ T cells, TPEX were CCR7+ PD-1+ TIGIT+ early memory cells with exhausted-like traits. The CDR3 runs 13 residues. Germline lookup yields CDR1 SGHKS and CDR2 YYEKEE (reference sequence). Investigators built TCR beta libraries using UMI-labeled 5' RACE. TCRdb re-called the 5' RACE reads; every CDR3 protein appears as one record, without DNA. Here the sample table reports approximately 6,200 distinct CDR3 sequences. This sequence was found in a human donor in good health. Specimen: CD8+ T cells from PBMCs. V is TRBV5-5 and J is TRBJ2-2. The CDR3 sequence is CASSFWDTGELFF.